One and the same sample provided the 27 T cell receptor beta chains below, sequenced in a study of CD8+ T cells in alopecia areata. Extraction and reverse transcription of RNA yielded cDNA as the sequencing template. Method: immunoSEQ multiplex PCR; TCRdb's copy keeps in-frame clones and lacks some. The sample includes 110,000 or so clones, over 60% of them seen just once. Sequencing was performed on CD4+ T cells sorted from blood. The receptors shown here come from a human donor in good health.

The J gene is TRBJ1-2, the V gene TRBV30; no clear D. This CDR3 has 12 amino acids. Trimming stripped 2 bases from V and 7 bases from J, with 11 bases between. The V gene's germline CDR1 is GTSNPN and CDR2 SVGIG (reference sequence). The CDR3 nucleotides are TGTGCCTGGAGTCTACGGTTCGGTGGCTACACCTTC. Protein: CAWSLRFGGYTF.

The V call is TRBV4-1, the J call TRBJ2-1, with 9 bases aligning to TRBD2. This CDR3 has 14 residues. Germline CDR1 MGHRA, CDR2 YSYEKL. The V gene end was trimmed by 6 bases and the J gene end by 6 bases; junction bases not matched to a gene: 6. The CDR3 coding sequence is TGCGCCAGCAGGAACCCGACTAGCGGCAATGAGCAGTTCTTC. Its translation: CASRNPTSGNEQFF.

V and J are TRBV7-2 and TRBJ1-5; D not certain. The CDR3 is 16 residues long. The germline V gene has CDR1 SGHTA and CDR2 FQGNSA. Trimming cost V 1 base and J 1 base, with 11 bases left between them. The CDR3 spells CASSLVGTGSNQPQHF. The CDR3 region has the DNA TGTGCCAGCAGCTTAGTTGGAACGGGGAGCAATCAGCCCCAGCATTTT.

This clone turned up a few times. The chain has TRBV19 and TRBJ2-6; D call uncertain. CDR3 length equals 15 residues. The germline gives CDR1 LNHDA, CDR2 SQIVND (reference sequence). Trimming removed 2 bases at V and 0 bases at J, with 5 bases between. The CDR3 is CASSIPRSGANVLTF. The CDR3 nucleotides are TGTGCCAGTAGTATACCACGCTCTGGGGCCAACGTCCTGACTTTC.

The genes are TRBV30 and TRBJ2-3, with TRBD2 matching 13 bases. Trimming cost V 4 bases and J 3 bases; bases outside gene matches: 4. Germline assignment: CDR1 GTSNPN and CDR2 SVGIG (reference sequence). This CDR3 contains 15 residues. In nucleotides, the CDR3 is TGTGCCTGGATTAAACTAGCGGGGGGGACAGATACGCAGTATTTT. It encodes CAWIKLAGGTDTQYF.

The DNA of the CDR3 is TGTGCCAGCAGCTTGCTAGTCATCAGGGATGGCCCGGCTAAGACCCAGTACTTC. Translated: CASSLLVIRDGPAKTQYF. V is TRBV7-9 and J is TRBJ2-5, with D possibly matching TRBD1 (5 bases). The germline V gene encodes CDR1 SEHNR and CDR2 FQNEAQ (reference sequence). The CDR3 has 18 residues. V was pared by 3 bases and J by 6 bases, with 26 bases between.

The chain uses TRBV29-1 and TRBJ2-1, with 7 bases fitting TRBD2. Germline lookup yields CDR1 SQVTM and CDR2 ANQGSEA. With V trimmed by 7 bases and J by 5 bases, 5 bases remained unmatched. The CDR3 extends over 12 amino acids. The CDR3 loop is CSAQRGHNEQFF. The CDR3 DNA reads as TGCAGCGCCCAGCGGGGCCACAATGAGCAGTTCTTC.

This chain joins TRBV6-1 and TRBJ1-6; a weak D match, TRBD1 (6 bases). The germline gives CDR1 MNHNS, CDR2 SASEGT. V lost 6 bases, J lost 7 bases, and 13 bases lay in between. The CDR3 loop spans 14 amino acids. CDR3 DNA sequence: TGTGCCAGCAGGACCACTACAGGGAATTCACCCCTCCACTTT. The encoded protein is CASRTTTGNSPLHF.

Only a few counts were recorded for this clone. CDR3 DNA: TGTGCCAGCAGTTGGGGCAGCGGGGGGGCTCAAGATACGCAGTATTTT. This gives the protein CASSWGSGGAQDTQYF. The chain combines TRBV6-5 with TRBJ2-3; 10 bases match TRBD2. CDR1 MNHEY and CDR2 SVGAGI come from the germline V gene. The CDR3 spans 16 residues. V was pared by 4 bases and J by 5 bases, with 9 bases of the junction left unmatched.

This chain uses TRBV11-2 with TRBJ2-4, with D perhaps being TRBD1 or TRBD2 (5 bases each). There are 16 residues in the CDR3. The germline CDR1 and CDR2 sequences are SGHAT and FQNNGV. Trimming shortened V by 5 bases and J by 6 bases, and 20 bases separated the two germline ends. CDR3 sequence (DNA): TGTGCCAGCAGCCGGGAACTAGGGGCGCTTGGAAACATTCAGTACTTC. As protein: CASSRELGALGNIQYF.

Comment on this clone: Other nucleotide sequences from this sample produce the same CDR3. The CDR3, as DNA: TGCGCCAGCAGCTTGGAGGGGGCCAACTATGGCTACACCTTC. Its translation: CASSLEGANYGYTF. The chain couples TRBV5-1 to TRBJ1-2; 7 nucleotides match TRBD1. The CDR3 sequence is 14 residues long. J gave up 2 bases and V 0 bases, and 1 base lay outside the gene matches. The V gene's germline CDR1 is SGHRS and CDR2 YFSETQ.

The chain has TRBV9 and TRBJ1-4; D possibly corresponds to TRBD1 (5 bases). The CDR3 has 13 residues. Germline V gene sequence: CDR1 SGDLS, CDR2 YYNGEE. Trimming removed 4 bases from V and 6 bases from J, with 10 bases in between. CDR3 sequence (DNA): TGTGCCAGCAGCCCCGGGACTGATGAAAAACTGTTTTTT. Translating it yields CASSPGTDEKLFF.

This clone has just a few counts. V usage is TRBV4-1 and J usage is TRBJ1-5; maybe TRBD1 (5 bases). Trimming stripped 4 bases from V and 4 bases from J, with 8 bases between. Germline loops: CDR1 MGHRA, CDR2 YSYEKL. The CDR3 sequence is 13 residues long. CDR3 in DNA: TGCGCCAGCAGCCGGGGGTGGAATCAGCCCCAGCATTTT. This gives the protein CASSRGWNQPQHF.

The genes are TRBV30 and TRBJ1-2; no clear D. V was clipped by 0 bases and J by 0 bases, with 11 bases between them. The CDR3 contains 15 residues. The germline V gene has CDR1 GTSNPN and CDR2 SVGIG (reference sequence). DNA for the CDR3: TGTGCCTGGAGTGTCCGGGCAGGCTCTAACTATGGCTACACCTTC. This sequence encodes CAWSVRAGSNYGYTF. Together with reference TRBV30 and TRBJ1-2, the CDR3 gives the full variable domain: SQTIHQWPATLVQPVGSPLSLECTVEGTSNPNLYWYRQAAGRGLQLLFYSVGIGQISSEVPQNLSASRPQDRQFILSSKKLLLSDSGFYLCAWSVRAGSNYGYTFGSGTRLTVV.

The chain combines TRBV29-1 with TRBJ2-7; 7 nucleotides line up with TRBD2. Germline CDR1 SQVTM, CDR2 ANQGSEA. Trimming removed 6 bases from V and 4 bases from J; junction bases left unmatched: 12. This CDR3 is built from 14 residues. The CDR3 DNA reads TGCAGCGTGGACGGGGAATCGGGACTATACGAGCAGTACTTC. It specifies CSVDGESGLYEQYF.

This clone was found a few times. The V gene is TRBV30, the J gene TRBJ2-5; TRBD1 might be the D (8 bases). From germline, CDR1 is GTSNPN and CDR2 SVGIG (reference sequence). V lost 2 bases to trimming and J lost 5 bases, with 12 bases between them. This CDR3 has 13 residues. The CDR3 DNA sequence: TGTGCCTGGAGTAACAGGGGGGGGGAGACCCAGTACTTC. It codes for CAWSNRGGETQYF.

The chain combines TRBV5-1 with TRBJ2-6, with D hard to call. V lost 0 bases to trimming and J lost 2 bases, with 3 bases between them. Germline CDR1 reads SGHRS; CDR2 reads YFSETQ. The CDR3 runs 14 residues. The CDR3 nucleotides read TGCGCCAGCAGCTTGGATACTGGGGCCAACGTCCTGACTTTC. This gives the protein CASSLDTGANVLTF.

The CDR3 sequence: CATGTQNEKLFF. The CDR3 DNA sequence: TGTGCCACCGGGACGCAGAATGAAAAACTGTTTTTT. The chain couples TRBV2 to TRBJ1-4, with a weak D call TRBD1 (5 bases). CDR3 length equals 12 residues. Trimming removed 10 bases from V and 5 bases from J, with 11 bases in between. Germline CDR1 reads SNHLY; CDR2 reads FYNNEI.

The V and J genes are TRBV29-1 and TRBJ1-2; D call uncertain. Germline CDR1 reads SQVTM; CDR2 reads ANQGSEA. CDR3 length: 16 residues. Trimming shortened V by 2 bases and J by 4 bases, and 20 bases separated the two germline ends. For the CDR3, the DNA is TGCAGCGTTGAACCTCGGTACGGATCAACCGGCTATGGCTACACCTTC. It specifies CSVEPRYGSTGYGYTF.

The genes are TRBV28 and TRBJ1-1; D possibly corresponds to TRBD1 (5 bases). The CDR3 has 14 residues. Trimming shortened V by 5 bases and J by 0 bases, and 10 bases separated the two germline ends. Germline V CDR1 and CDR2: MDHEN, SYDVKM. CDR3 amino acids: CASSTTGMNTEAFF. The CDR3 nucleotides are TGTGCCAGCAGTACTACAGGAATGAACACTGAAGCTTTCTTT.

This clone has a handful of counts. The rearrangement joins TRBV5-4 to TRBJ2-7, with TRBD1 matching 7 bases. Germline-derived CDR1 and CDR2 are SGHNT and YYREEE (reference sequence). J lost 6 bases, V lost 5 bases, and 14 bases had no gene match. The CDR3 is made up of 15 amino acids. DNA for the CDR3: TGTGCCAGCAGTGTGAAAGGACAGGCCCCCCTCGAGCAGTACTTC. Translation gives CASSVKGQAPLEQYF.

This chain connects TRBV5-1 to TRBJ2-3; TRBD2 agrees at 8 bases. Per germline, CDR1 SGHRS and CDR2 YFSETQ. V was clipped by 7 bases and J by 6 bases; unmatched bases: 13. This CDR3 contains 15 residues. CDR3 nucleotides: TGCGCCAGCGGGCCTCTAGCGGGCACCCAGGATACGCAGTATTTT. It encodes CASGPLAGTQDTQYF.

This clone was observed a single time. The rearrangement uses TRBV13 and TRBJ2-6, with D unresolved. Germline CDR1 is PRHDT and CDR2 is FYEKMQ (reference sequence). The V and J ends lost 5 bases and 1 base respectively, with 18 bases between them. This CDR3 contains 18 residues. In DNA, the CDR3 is TGTGCCAGCAGCCCACGACTGAACCACCTTTCTGGGGCCAACGTCCTGACTTTC. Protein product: CASSPRLNHLSGANVLTF.

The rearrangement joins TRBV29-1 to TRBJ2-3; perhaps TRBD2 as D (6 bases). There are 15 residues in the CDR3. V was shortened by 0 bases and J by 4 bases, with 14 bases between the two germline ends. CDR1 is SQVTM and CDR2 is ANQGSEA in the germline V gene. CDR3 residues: CSVEDEGRRADTQYF. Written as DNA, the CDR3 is TGCAGCGTTGAAGATGAAGGGCGGAGGGCAGATACGCAGTATTTT.

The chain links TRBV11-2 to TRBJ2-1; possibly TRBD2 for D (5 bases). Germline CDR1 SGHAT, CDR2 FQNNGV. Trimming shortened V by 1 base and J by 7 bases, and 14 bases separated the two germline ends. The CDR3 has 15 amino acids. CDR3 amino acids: CASSLAAAGGNEQFF. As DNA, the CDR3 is TGTGCCAGCAGCTTAGCGGCGGCCGGAGGAAATGAGCAGTTCTTC.

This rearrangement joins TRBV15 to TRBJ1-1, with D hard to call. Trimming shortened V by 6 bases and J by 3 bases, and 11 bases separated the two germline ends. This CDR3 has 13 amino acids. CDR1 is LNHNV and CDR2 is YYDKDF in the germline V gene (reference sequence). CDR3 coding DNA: TGTGCCACCAGGGCAAATGGGCACACTGAAGCTTTCTTT. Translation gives CATRANGHTEAFF.

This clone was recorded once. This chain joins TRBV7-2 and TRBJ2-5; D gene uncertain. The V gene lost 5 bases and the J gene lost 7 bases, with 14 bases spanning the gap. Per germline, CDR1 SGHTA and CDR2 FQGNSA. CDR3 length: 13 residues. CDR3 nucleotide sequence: TGTGCCAGCAGCCCCGTGGAGATCGCGACCCAGTACTTC. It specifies CASSPVEIATQYF.